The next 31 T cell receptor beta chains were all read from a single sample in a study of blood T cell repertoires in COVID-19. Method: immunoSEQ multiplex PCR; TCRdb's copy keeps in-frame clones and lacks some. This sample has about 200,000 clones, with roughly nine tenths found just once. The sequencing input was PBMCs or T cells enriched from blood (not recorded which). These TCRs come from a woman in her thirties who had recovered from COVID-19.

For the CDR3, the DNA is TGTGCCAGCAGCCAAGGGGCAGGGGTCGGTCAGCCCCAGCATTTT. It encodes CASSQGAGVGQPQHF. This chain links TRBV16 with TRBJ1-5, with D perhaps matching TRBD1 (6 bases). The germline CDR1 and CDR2 sequences are KGHSY and FQNENV. V lost 2 bases and J 6 bases, leaving 14 bases between the germline ends. CDR3 length: 15 residues.

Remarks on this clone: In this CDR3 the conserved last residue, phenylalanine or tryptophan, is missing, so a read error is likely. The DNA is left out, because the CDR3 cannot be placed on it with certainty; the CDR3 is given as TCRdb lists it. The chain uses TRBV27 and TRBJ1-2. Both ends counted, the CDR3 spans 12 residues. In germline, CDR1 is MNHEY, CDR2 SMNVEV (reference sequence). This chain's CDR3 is CASAIGRDGMEL.

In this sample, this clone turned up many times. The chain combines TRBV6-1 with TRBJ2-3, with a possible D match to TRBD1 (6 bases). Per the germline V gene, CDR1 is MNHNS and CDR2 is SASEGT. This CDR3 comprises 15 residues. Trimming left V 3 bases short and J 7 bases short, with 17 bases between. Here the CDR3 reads CASSEPGQFTYTQYF. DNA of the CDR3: TGTGCCAGCAGTGAGCCTGGACAGTTTACTTATACGCAGTATTTT.

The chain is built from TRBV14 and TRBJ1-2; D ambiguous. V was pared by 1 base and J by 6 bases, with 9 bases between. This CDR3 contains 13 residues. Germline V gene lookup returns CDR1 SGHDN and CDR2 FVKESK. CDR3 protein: CASSQGLGDGYTF. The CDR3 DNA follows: TGTGCCAGCAGCCAAGGGTTGGGAGATGGCTACACCTTC.

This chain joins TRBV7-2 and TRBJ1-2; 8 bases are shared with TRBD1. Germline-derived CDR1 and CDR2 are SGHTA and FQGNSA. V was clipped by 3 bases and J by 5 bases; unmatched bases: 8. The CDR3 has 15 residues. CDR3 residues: CASSFSDRAAYGYTF. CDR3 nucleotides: TGTGCCAGCAGCTTTTCGGACAGGGCCGCGTATGGCTACACCTTC.

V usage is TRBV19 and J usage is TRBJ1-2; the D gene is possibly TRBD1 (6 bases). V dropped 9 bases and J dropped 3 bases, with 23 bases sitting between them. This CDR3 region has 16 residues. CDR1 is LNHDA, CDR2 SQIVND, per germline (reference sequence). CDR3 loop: CASRPVGGGADYGYTF. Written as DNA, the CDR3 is TGTGCCAGCAGACCCGTGGGGGGGGGCGCCGACTATGGCTACACCTTC.

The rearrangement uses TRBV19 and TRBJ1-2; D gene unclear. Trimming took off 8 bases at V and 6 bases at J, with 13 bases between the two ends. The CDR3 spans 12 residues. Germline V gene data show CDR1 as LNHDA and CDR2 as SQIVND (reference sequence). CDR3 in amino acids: CASARRANGYTF. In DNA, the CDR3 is TGTGCCAGTGCCAGGAGGGCGAATGGCTACACCTTC.

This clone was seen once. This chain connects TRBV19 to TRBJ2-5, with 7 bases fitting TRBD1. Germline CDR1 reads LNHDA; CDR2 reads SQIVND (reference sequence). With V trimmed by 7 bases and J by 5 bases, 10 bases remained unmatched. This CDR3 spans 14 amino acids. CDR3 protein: CASTSADRWETQYF. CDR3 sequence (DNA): TGTGCCAGTACTTCCGCGGACAGGTGGGAGACCCAGTACTTC.

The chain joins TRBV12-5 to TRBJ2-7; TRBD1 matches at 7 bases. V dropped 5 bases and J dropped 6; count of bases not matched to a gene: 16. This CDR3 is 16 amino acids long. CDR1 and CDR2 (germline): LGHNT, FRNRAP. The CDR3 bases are TGTGCTAGTGGTCCCCCTGCGACAGGGAGACCCCTCGAGCAGTACTTC. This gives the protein CASGPPATGRPLEQYF.

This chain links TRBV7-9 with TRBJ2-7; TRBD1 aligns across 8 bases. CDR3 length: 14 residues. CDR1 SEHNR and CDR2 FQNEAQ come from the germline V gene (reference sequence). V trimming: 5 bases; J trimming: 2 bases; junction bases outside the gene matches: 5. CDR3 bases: TGTGCCAGCAGCGTAACAGGGGGTCCCTACGAGCAGTACTTC. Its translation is CASSVTGGPYEQYF.

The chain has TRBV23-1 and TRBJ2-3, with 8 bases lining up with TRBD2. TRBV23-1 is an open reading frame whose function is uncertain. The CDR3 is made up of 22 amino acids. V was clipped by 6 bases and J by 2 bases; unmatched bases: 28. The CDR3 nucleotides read TGCGCCAGCAGCCAACCCCGGGGGGGGCTGGTCGCACAATCCGCTCCCACAGATACGCAGTATTTT. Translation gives CASSQPRGGLVAQSAPTDTQYF.

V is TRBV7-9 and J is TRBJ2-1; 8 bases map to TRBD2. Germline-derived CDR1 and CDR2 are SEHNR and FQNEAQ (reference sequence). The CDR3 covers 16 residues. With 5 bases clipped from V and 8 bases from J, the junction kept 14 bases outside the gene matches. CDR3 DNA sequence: TGTGCCAGCAGCACCTGGACTAGCTCGGAGGTGGATGAGCAGTTCTTC. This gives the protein CASSTWTSSEVDEQFF.

The CDR3 sequence: CASSHMTGYNEQFF. CDR3 DNA: TGTGCCAGCAGCCATATGACAGGATACAATGAGCAGTTCTTC. The chain links TRBV9 to TRBJ2-1, with a weak D call TRBD1 (6 bases). The CDR3 is 14 amino acids. Trimming left V 4 bases short and J 4 bases short, with 12 bases between. Germline V gene sequence: CDR1 SGDLS, CDR2 YYNGEE.

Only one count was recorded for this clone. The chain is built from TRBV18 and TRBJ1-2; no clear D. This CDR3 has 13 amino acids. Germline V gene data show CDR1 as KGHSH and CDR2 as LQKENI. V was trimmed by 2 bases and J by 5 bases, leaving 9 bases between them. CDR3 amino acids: CASSPGGIYGYTF. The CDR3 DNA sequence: TGTGCCAGCTCACCAGGAGGGATATATGGCTACACCTTC.

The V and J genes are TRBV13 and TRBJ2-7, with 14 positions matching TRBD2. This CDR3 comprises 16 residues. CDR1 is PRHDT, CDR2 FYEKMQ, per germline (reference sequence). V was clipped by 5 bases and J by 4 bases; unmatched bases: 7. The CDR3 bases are TGTGCCAGCAGCACGGGGACTAGCGGGGGCGGATACGAGCAGTACTTC. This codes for CASSTGTSGGGYEQYF.

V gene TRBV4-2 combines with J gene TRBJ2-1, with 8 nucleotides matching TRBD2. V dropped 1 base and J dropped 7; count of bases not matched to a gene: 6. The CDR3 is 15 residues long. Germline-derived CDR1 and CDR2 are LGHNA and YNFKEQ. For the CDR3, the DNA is TGTGCCAGCAGCCAAGCGAGCGGGAGAAGAAATGAGCAGTTCTTC. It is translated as CASSQASGRRNEQFF.

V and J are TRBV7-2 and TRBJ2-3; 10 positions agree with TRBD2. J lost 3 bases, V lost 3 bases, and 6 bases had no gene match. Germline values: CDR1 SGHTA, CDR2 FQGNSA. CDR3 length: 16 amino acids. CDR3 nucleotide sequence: TGTGCCAGCAGCTTCCCTAGCGGGAGAATGACAGATACGCAGTATTTT. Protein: CASSFPSGRMTDTQYF. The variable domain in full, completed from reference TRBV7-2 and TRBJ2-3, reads GAGVSQSPSNKVTEKGKDVELRCDPISGHTALYWYRQSLGQGLEFLIYFQGNSAPDKSGLPSDRFSAERTGGSVSTLTIQRTQQEDSAVYLCASSFPSGRMTDTQYFGPGTRLTVL.

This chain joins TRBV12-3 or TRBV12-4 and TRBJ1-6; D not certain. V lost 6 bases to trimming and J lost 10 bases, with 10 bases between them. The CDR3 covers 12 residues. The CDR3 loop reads CASSMRNSPLHF. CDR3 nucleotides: TGTGCCAGCAGCATGCGGAACTCACCCCTCCACTTT.

CDR3 bases: TGTGCCTGGAGTGTATTACAGGGGGACGGGACTGAAGCTTTCTTT. Protein sequence: CAWSVLQGDGTEAFF. J is TRBJ1-1 and V is TRBV30, with 8 bases aligning to TRBD1. This CDR3 has 15 amino acids. The junction had 8 bases not matched to a gene; V was cut back by 0 bases and J by 5 bases. Germline CDR1 GTSNPN, CDR2 SVGIG (reference sequence).

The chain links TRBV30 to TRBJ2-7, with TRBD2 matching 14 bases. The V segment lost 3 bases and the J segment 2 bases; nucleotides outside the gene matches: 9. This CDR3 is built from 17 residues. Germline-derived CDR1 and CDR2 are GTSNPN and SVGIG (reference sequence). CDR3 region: CAWSGLAGGPYPYEQYF. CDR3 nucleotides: TGTGCCTGGAGCGGACTAGCGGGGGGTCCATACCCCTACGAGCAGTACTTC.

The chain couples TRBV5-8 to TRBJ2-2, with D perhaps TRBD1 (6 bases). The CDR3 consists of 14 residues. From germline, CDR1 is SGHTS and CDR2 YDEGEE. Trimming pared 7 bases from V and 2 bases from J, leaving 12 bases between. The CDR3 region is CASEEDSNTGELFF. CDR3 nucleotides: TGTGCCAGCGAAGAGGACAGTAACACCGGGGAGCTGTTTTTT.

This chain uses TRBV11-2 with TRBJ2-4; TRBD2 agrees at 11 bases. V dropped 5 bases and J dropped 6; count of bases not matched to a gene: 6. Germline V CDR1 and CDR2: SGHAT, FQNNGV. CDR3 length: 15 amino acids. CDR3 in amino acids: CASSPTSGGGNIQYF. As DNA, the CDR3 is TGTGCCAGCAGCCCTACTAGCGGGGGTGGAAACATTCAGTACTTC.

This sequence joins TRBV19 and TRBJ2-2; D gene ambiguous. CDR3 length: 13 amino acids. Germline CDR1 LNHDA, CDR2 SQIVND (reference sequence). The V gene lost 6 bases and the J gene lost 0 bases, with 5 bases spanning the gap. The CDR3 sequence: CASRLPNTGELFF. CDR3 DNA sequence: TGTGCCAGTAGACTTCCGAACACCGGGGAGCTGTTTTTT.

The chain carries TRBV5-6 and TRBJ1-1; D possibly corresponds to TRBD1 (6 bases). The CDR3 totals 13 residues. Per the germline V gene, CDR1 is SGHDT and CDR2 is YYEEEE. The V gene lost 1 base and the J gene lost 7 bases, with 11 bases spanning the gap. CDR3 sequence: CASSLIQGNEAFF. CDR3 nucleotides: TGTGCCAGCAGCTTGATACAGGGAAATGAAGCTTTCTTT.

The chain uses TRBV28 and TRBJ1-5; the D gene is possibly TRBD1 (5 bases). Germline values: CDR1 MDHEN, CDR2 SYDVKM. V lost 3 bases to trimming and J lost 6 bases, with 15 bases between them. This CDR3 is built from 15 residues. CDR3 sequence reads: CASSFAGRSGQPQHF. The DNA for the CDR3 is TGTGCCAGCAGTTTCGCAGGGAGGTCTGGTCAGCCCCAGCATTTT.

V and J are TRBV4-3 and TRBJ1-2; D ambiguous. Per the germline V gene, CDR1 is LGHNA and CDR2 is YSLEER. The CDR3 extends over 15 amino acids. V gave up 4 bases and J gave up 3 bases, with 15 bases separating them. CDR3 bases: TGCGCCAGCAGCCCGGGTCTCCGGGGAGACTATGGCTACACCTTC. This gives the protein CASSPGLRGDYGYTF.

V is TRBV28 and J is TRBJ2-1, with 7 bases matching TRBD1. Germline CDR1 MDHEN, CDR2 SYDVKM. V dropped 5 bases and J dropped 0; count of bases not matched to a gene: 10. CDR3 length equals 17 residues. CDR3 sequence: CASSTAGGPRSYNEQFF. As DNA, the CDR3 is TGTGCCAGCAGTACTGCAGGGGGACCCCGCTCCTACAATGAGCAGTTCTTC.

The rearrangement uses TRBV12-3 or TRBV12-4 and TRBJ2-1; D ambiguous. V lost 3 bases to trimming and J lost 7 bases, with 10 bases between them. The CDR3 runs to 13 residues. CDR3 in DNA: TGTGCCAGCAGTTTTTCACGAGGTAATGAGCAGTTCTTC. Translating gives CASSFSRGNEQFF.

Written as DNA, the CDR3 is TGTGCCAGCAGCCAAGAGGGGGGGGAGGCGAACACCGGGGAGCTGTTTTTT. The encoded protein is CASSQEGGEANTGELFF. The chain couples TRBV4-2 to TRBJ2-2; TRBD2 matches at 7 bases. The ends lost 0 bases at V and 0 bases at J; junction bases unmatched: 4. Germline loops: CDR1 LGHNA, CDR2 YNFKEQ. This CDR3 is built from 17 residues.

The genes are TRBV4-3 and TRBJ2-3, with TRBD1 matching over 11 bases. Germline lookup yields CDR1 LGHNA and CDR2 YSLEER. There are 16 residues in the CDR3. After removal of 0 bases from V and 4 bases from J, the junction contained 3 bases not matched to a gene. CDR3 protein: CASSQDRTGGADTQYF. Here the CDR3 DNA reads TGCGCCAGCAGCCAAGATCGGACAGGGGGCGCAGATACGCAGTATTTT.

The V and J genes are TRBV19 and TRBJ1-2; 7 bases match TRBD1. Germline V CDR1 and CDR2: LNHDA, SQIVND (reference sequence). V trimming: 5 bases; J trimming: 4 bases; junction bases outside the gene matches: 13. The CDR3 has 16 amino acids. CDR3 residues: CASSRQGGPVGYGYTF. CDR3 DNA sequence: TGTGCCAGTAGTCGGCAGGGGGGCCCCGTCGGCTATGGCTACACCTTC.